This T cell receptor beta chain was recorded in a study of metastatic and nonmetastatic thyroid tumors. The wider study: The comparison covered peripheral blood and tumor or nodule tissue in malignant and benign thyroid patients. Broader study findings: Across blood and tumor, TCR beta diversity in malignant thyroid tumors was reportedly significantly higher than in benign nodules.

The germline V gene encodes CDR1 SGHDT and CDR2 YYEEEE. The CDR3 totals 13 residues. Between the trimmed V and J ends, which lost 0 bases and 12 bases, there was a span of 13 bases. TCRdb re-clonotyped the PCR reads through MiXCR. The profile shows fewer than 100,000 clones, 15% of them singletons. Patients underwent thyroid surgery, and none had received any treatment before it. The sample holds many counts of this clone. Its target is unknown. The receptor's source is a female donor with papillary thyroid cancer or a benign thyroid nodule (not recorded which). Some clones in this sample may be carry-over from other donors' samples. V gene TRBV5-6 combines with J gene TRBJ2-1; D is ambiguous. The specimen sequenced was blood. The CDR3 sequence: CASSLGSLQVQFF. The DNA of the CDR3 is TGTGCCAGCAGCTTGGGATCTCTTCAAGTGCAGTTCTTC. The variable domain in full, with the rest retrieved from reference TRBV5-6 and TRBJ2-1, is DAGVTQSPTHLIKTRGQQVTLRCSPKSGHDTVSWYQQALGQGPQFIFQYYEEEERQRGNFPDRFSGHQFPNYSSELNVNALLLGDSALYLCASSLGSLQVQFFGPGTRLTVL.